Presented here are 19 T cell receptor beta chains from one specimen sequenced in a study of ipilimumab plus nivolumab after autologous stem cell transplantation. Method: immunoSEQ multiplex PCR; TCRdb's copy keeps in-frame clones and lacks some. The repertoire holds around 2,500 clones, with approximately 95% as singletons. Source: PBMCs, taken in a trial of ipilimumab plus nivolumab as post-transplant consolidation. The receptor source for this set is a male donor with primary mediastinal lymphoma.

This chain connects TRBV6-5 to TRBJ2-3, with D maybe TRBD2 (5 bases). The CDR3 sequence is 14 residues long. Trimming stripped 6 bases from V and 1 base from J, with 11 bases between. Germline CDR1 and CDR2: MNHEY and SVGAGI. The CDR3: CASRWNSGTDTQYF. CDR3 DNA: TGTGCCAGCAGATGGAATAGCGGCACAGATACGCAGTATTTT.

The chain couples TRBV6-5 to TRBJ1-5; D is perhaps TRBD1 (5 bases). Germline-derived CDR1 and CDR2 are MNHEY and SVGAGI. The length of the CDR3 is 15 residues. Deletions cut 6 bases from V and 4 bases from J, with 16 bases between. The CDR3, as DNA: TGTGCCAGCAGAAGGGACTCCGGTTGGAATCAGCCCCAGCATTTT. Its protein product is CASRRDSGWNQPQHF.

This sequence joins TRBV2 and TRBJ1-4, with a weak D call TRBD1 (6 bases). V dropped 6 bases and J dropped 1 base, with 12 bases sitting between them. This CDR3 is 15 amino acids long. The germline V gene has CDR1 SNHLY and CDR2 FYNNEI. The chain's CDR3 is CASRLQGITNEKLFF. As DNA, the CDR3 is TGTGCCAGCAGATTGCAGGGGATAACTAATGAAAAACTGTTTTTT.

The count of this clone is one. The V and J genes are TRBV5-1 and TRBJ1-2, with D perhaps matching TRBD1 (5 bases). Germline V lookup: CDR1 SGHRS, CDR2 YFSETQ. The CDR3 totals 15 residues. Trimming took off 5 bases at V and 0 bases at J, with 14 bases between the two ends. The CDR3: CASREGQAANYGYTF. CDR3 nucleotide sequence: TGCGCCAGCAGGGAGGGGCAGGCAGCTAACTATGGCTACACCTTC.

This chain uses TRBV5-1 with TRBJ1-1, with 8 positions matching TRBD1. The CDR3 runs to 15 residues. Germline V gene sequence: CDR1 SGHRS, CDR2 YFSETQ. V shed 4 bases and J 6 bases; nucleotides not matched to a gene: 11. CDR3 residues: CASSPREDRGAEAFF. CDR3 nucleotide sequence: TGCGCCAGCAGCCCCCGAGAAGACAGGGGCGCTGAAGCTTTCTTT.

Concerning this clone itself: The junction departs from germline at one end; a sequencing error may be responsible. The V call is TRBV18, the J call TRBJ1-1, with 8 bases that match TRBD1. Germline V gene data show CDR1 as KGHSH and CDR2 as LQKENI. This CDR3 is built from 15 residues. The CDR3 spells CASSPPTGANTEVFF. CDR3 coding DNA: TGTGCCAGCTCACCACCGACAGGGGCGAACACTGAAGTTTTCTTT.

The chain recombines TRBV5-1 with TRBJ2-6; D ambiguous. The CDR3 has 15 amino acids. The V gene's germline CDR1 is SGHRS and CDR2 YFSETQ. V shed 4 bases and J shed 1 base, with 9 bases lying between them. CDR3 loop: CASSLDGSGANVLTF. CDR3 DNA: TGCGCCAGCAGCCTTGACGGATCTGGGGCCAACGTCCTGACTTTC. The entire variable domain, with the rest obtained from reference TRBV5-1 and TRBJ2-6, is as follows: KAGVTQTPRYLIKTRGQQVTLSCSPISGHRSVSWYQQTPGQGLQFLFEYFSETQRNKGNFPGRFSGRQFSNSRSEMNVSTLELGDSALYLCASSLDGSGANVLTFGAGSRLTVL.

Only a few counts were recorded for this clone. The V and J genes are TRBV27 and TRBJ2-1; 11 bases fit TRBD2. CDR1 and CDR2 (germline): MNHEY, SMNVEV (reference sequence). J lost 16 bases, V lost 5 bases, and 10 bases had no gene match. The length of the CDR3 is 13 residues. The CDR3 sequence: CASSLRTSGSCFF. Written as DNA, the CDR3 is TGTGCCAGCAGTCTAAGAACTAGCGGGAGTTGTTTCTTC.

The chain uses TRBV11-3 and TRBJ2-1; the D gene could be TRBD1 or TRBD2 (5 bases each). Trimming removed 1 base from V and 4 bases from J, with 14 bases in between. Germline-derived CDR1 and CDR2 are SGHNT and YENEEA. The CDR3 spans 16 residues. The CDR3 is CASSLGGTTVYNEQFF. The CDR3 region has the DNA TGTGCCAGCAGCTTAGGAGGGACCACCGTTTACAATGAGCAGTTCTTC.

V and J are TRBV7-9 and TRBJ2-7, with D perhaps TRBD2 (6 bases). Trimming shortened V by 4 bases and J by 0 bases, and 13 bases separated the two germline ends. The CDR3 is 15 amino acids. Germline values: CDR1 SEHNR, CDR2 FQNEAQ (reference sequence). The CDR3 is CASSSTRGSSYEQYF. The CDR3 nucleotides are TGTGCCAGCAGCTCGACTAGAGGAAGCTCCTACGAGCAGTACTTC.

This rearrangement joins TRBV27 to TRBJ2-7; 10 bases are shared with TRBD1. V was clipped by 8 bases and J by 0 bases; unmatched bases: 7. Germline CDR1 reads MNHEY; CDR2 reads SMNVEV (reference sequence). This CDR3 region has 15 residues. The CDR3 DNA is TGTGCCAGCGGCCCGCGACAGGGGGCCTCCTACGAGCAGTACTTC. Translation: CASGPRQGASYEQYF.

This chain uses TRBV27 with TRBJ2-2; 7 bases are a match to TRBD1. CDR3 size: 15 residues. CDR1 and CDR2 from the germline V gene are MNHEY and SMNVEV (reference sequence). After removal of 5 bases from V and 2 bases from J, the junction contained 5 bases not matched to a gene. DNA of the CDR3: TGTGCCAGCAGTACGACAGGGATTAACACCGGGGAGCTGTTTTTT. It is translated as CASSTTGINTGELFF.

About this clone itself: A read error may produce the germline difference seen at one junction end. V is TRBV7-7 and J is TRBJ2-7, with D perhaps assigned TRBD1 or TRBD2 (6 bases each). The CDR3 runs 15 residues. CDR1 is SSHAT, CDR2 FNYEAQ, per germline (reference sequence). CDR3: CASSPGAGKGLEQYF. The CDR3 DNA is TGTGCTAGCAGCCCGGGGGCTGGTAAGGGGCTCGAGCAGTACTTC.

The V call is TRBV5-1, the J call TRBJ2-7; 7 nucleotides line up with TRBD2. The V gene end was trimmed by 0 bases and the J gene end by 3 bases; junction bases not matched to a gene: 6. The CDR3 runs 15 residues. Germline lookup yields CDR1 SGHRS and CDR2 YFSETQ. Here the CDR3 DNA reads TGCGCCAGCAGCTTGGCCGGTAGCGGGTTCTACGAGCAGTACTTC. Protein: CASSLAGSGFYEQYF.

The V call is TRBV19, the J call TRBJ2-7, with a tentative D call TRBD2 (5 bases). CDR1 LNHDA and CDR2 SQIVND come from the germline V gene (reference sequence). CDR3 length: 15 amino acids. The ends were cut back, 5 bases at V and 2 bases at J, with 16 bases in the middle. CDR3 nucleotide sequence: TGTGCCAGTAGTCTCAACCGGGGAATGGCCTACGAGCAGTACTTC. Translation gives CASSLNRGMAYEQYF. Full variable domain (remainder filled in from reference TRBV19 and TRBJ2-7): DGGITQSPKYLFRKEGQNVTLSCEQNLNHDAMYWYRQDPGQGLRLIYYSQIVNDFQKGDIAEGYSVSREKKESFPLTVTSAQKNPTAFYLCASSLNRGMAYEQYFGPGTRLTVT.

This sequence joins TRBV11-2 and TRBJ1-6; D unresolved. V lost 4 bases, J lost 7 bases, and 11 bases lay in between. The CDR3 is made up of 14 amino acids. Germline V gene lookup returns CDR1 SGHAT and CDR2 FQNNGV. CDR3 in DNA: TGTGCCAGCAGCTCGGGAGCAGCGAATTCACCCCTCCACTTT. It specifies CASSSGAANSPLHF.

The chain carries TRBV9 and TRBJ2-3; no definite D call. This CDR3 contains 16 residues. The germline V gene has CDR1 SGDLS and CDR2 YYNGEE. With 0 bases removed from V and 0 bases from J, the gap between germline ends came to 11 bases. The chain's CDR3 is CASSVAVTRSTDTQYF. The CDR3 region has the DNA TGTGCCAGCAGCGTAGCGGTTACCCGGAGCACAGATACGCAGTATTTT.

The rearrangement joins TRBV6-4 to TRBJ1-2; D not certain. Germline-derived CDR1 and CDR2 are MRHNA and SNTAGT. CDR3 length equals 11 residues. V dropped 4 bases and J dropped 8 bases, with 8 bases sitting between them. As DNA, the CDR3 is TGTGCCAGCAGTGCAGGAGGAGGCTACACCTTC. It encodes CASSAGGGYTF.

This clone was recorded once. This chain's CDR3 is CASSPLQGVSTGANVLTF. The CDR3 DNA sequence: TGTGCCAGCAGTCCTTTACAGGGGGTTAGTACTGGGGCCAACGTCCTGACTTTC. The chain is built from TRBV27 and TRBJ2-6; 8 nucleotides match TRBD1. CDR1 and CDR2 (germline): MNHEY, SMNVEV (reference sequence). The V gene end was trimmed by 5 bases and the J gene end by 2 bases; junction bases not matched to a gene: 11. The CDR3 is 18 residues long.